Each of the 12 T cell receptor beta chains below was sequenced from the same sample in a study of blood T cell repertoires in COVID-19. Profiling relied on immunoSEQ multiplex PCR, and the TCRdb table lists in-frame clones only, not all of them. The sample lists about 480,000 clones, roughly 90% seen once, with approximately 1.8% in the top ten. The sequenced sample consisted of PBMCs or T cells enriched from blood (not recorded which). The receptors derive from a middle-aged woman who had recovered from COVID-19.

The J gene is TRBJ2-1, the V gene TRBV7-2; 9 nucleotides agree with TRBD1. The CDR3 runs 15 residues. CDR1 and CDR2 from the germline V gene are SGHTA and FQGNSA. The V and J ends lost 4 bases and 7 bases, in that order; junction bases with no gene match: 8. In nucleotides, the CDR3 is TGTGCCAGCAGCTCGACAGGGGGTTTAGGGAATGAGCAGTTCTTC. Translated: CASSSTGGLGNEQFF.

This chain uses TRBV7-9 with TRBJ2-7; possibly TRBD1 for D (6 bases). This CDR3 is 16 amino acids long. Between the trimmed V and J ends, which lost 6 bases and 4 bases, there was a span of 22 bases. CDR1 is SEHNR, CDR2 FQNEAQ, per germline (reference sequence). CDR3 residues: CASRPASGQSFYEQYF. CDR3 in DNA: TGTGCCAGCAGACCTGCGTCCGGACAGTCCTTTTACGAGCAGTACTTC.

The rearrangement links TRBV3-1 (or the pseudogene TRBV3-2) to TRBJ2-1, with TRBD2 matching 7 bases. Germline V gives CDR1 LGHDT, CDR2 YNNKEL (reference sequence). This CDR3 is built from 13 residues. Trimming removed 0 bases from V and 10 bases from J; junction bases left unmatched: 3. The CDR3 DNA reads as TGTGCCAGCAGCCAAGATGAACTAGCGGAGCAGTTCTTC. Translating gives CASSQDELAEQFF.

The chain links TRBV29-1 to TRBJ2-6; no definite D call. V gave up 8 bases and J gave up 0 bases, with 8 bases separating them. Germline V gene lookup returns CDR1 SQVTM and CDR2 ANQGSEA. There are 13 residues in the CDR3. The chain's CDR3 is CSRVSSGANVLTF. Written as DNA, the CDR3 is TGCAGCCGTGTGAGCTCTGGGGCCAACGTCCTGACTTTC. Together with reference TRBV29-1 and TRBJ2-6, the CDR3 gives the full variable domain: SAVISQKPSRDICQRGTSLTIQCQVDSQVTMMFWYRQQPGQSLTLIATANQGSEATYESGFVIDKFPISRPNLTFSTLTVSNMSPEDSSIYLCSRVSSGANVLTFGAGSRLTVL.

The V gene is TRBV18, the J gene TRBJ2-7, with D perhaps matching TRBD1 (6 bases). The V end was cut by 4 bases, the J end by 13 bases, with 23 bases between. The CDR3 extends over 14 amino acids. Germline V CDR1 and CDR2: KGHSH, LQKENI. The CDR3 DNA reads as TGTGCCAGCTCACTAACCGATACCAGGGGAGACCAATACTTC. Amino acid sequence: CASSLTDTRGDQYF.

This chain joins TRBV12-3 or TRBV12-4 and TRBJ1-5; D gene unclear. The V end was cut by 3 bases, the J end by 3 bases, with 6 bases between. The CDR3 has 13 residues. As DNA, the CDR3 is TGTGCCAGCAGTTTCAGGTACAATCAGCCCCAGCATTTT. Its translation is CASSFRYNQPQHF.

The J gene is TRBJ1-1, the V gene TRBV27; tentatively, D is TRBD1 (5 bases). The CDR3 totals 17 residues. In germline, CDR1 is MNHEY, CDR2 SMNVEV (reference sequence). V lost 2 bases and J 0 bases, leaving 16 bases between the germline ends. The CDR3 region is CASSLAFQGPMNTEAFF. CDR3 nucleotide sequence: TGTGCCAGCAGTTTAGCATTTCAGGGCCCTATGAACACTGAAGCTTTCTTT.

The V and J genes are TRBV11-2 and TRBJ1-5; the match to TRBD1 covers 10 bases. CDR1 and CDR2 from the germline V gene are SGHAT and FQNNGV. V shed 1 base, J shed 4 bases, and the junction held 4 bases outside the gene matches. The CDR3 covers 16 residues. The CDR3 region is CASSLVGTGVNQPQHF. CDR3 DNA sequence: TGTGCCAGCAGCTTAGTAGGGACAGGGGTGAATCAGCCCCAGCATTTT. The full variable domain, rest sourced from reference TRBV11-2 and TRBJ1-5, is EAGVAQSPRYKIIEKRQSVAFWCNPISGHATLYWYQQILGQGPKLLIQFQNNGVVDDSQLPKDRFSAERLKGVDSTLKIQPAKLEDSAVYLCASSLVGTGVNQPQHFGDGTRLSIL.

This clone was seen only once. Here the CDR3 reads CSASTSGTSYSSYNEQFF. The CDR3 region has the DNA TGCAGTGCTAGTACTAGCGGGACCTCTTATAGCTCCTACAATGAGCAGTTCTTC. The chain recombines TRBV20-1 with TRBJ2-1, with 10 bases fitting TRBD2. The germline CDR1 and CDR2 sequences are DFQATT and SNEGSKA (reference sequence). The CDR3 is 18 amino acids. V dropped 3 bases and J dropped 0; count of bases not matched to a gene: 11.

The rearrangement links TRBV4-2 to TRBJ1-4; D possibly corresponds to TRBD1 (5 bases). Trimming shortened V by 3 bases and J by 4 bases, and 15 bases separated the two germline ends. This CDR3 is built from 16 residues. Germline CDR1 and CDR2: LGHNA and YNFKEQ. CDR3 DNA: TGTGCCAGCAGCCACCGGTCGGGCAGGGTTAATGAAAAACTGTTTTTT. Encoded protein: CASSHRSGRVNEKLFF.

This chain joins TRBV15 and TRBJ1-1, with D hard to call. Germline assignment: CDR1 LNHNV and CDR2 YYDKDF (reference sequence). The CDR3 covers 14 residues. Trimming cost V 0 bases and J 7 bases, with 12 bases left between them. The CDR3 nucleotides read TGTGCCACCAGCAGAGAACTAACCGGGAGTGAAGCTTTCTTT. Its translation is CATSRELTGSEAFF.

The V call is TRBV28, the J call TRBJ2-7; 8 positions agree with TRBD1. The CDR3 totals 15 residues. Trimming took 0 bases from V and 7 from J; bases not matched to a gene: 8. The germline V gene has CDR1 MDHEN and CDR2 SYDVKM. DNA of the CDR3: TGTGCCAGCAGTTTATGGGGGACAGGACTACGTGAGCAGTACTTC. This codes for CASSLWGTGLREQYF.